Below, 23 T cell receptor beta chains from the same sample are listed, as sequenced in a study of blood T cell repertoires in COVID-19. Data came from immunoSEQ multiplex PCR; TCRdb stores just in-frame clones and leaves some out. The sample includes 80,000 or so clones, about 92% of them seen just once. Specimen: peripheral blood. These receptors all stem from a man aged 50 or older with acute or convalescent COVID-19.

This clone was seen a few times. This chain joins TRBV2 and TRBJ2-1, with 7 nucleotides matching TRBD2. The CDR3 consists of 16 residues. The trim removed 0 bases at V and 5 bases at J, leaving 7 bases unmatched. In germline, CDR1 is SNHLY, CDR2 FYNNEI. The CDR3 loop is CASSEALSGSHNEQFF. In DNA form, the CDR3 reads TGTGCCAGCAGTGAAGCGCTTAGCGGGTCTCACAATGAGCAGTTCTTC. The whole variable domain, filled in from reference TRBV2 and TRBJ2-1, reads EPEVTQTPSHQVTQMGQEVILRCVPISNHLYFYWYRQILGQKVEFLVSFYNNEISEKSEIFDDQFSVERPDGSNFTLKIRSTKLEDSAMYFCASSEALSGSHNEQFFGPGTRLTVL.

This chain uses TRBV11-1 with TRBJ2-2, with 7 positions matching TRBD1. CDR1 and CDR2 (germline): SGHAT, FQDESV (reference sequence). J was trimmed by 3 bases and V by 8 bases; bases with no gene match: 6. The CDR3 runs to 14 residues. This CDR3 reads CASARQGYTGELFF. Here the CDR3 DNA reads TGTGCCAGCGCGAGACAGGGATACACCGGGGAGCTGTTTTTT.

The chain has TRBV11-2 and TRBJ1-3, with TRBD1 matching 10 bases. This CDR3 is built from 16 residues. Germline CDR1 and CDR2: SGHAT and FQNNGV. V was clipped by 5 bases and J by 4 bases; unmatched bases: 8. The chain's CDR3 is CASSPTRQGAGNTIYF. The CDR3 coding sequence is TGTGCCAGCAGCCCTACCCGACAGGGGGCCGGAAACACCATATATTTT.

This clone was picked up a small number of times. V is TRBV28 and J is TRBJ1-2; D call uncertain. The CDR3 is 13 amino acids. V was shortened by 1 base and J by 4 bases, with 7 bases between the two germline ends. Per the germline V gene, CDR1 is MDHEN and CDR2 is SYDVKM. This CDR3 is CASSLLSVYGYTF. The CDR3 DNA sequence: TGTGCCAGCAGTTTATTGTCTGTCTATGGCTACACCTTC.

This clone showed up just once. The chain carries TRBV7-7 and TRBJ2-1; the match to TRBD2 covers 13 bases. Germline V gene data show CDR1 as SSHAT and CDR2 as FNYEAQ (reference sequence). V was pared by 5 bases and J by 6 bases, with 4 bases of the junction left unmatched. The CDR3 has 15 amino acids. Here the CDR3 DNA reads TGTGCCAGCAGCCTAACTAGCGGGGGGGCCAATGAGCAGTTCTTC. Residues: CASSLTSGGANEQFF.

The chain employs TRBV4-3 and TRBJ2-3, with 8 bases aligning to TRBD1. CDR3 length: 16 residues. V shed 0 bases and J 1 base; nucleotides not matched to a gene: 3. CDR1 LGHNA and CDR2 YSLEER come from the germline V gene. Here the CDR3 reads CASSQDKQGGTDTQYF. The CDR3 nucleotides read TGCGCCAGCAGCCAAGATAAACAGGGGGGCACAGATACGCAGTATTTT.

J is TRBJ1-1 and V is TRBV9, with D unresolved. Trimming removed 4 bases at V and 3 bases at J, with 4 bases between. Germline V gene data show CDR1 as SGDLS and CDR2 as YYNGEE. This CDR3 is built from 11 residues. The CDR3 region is CASSRDTEAFF. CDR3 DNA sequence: TGTGCCAGCAGCCGGGACACTGAAGCTTTCTTT.

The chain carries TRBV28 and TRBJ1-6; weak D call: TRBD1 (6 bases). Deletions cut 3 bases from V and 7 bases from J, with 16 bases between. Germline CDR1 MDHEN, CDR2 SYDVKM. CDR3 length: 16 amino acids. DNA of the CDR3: TGTGCCAGCAGTTTGGACAGACCCTTAAAGAATTCACCCCTCCACTTT. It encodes CASSLDRPLKNSPLHF. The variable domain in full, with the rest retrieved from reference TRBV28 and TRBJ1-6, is DVKVTQSSRYLVKRTGEKVFLECVQDMDHENMFWYRQDPGLGLRLIYFSYDVKMKEKGDIPEGYSVSREKKERFSLILESASTNQTSMYLCASSLDRPLKNSPLHFGNGTRLTVT.

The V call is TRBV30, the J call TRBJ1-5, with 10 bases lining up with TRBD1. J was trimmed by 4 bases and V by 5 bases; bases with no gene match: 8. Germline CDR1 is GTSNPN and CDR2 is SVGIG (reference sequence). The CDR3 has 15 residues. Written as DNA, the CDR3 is TGTGCCTGGGCTAGACAGGGGGCGCGGAATCAGCCCCAGCATTTT. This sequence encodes CAWARQGARNQPQHF.

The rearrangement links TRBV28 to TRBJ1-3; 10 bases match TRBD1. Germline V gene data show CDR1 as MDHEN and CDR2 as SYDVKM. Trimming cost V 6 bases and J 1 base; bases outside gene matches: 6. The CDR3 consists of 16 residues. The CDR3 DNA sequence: TGTGCCAGCAGAACCCCGGGACAGGGGTCTGGAAACACCATATATTTT. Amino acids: CASRTPGQGSGNTIYF.

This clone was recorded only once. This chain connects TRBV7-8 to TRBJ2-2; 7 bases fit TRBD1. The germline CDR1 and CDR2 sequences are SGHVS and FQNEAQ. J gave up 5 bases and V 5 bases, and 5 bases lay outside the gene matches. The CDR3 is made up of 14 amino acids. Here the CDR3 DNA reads TGTGCCAGCAGCACGGACAGGACGACCGGGGAGCTGTTTTTT. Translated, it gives CASSTDRTTGELFF.

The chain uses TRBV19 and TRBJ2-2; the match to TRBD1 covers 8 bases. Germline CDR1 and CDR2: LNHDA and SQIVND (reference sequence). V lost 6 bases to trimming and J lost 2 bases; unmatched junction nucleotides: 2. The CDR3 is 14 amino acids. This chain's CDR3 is CASSDRGNTGELFF. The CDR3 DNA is TGTGCCAGTAGCGACAGGGGAAACACCGGGGAGCTGTTTTTT.

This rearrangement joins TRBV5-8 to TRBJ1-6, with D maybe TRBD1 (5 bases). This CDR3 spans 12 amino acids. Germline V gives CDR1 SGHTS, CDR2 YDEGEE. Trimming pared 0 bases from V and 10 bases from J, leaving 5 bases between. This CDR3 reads CASSLGGSPLHF. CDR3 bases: TGTGCCAGCAGCTTGGGGGGCTCACCCCTCCACTTT.

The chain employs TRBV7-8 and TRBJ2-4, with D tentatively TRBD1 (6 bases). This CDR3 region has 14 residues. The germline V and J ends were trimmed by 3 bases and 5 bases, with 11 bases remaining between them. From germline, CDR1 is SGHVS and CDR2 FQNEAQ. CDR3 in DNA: TGTGCCAGCAGCTTTTTCCCAGGGGAAAACATTCAGTACTTC. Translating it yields CASSFFPGENIQYF.

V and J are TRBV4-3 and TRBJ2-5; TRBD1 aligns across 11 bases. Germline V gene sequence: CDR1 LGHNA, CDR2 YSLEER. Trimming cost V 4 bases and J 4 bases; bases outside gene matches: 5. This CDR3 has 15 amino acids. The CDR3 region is CASSRTGTGGETQYF. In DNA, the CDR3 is TGCGCCAGCAGCCGTACCGGGACAGGGGGAGAGACCCAGTACTTC.

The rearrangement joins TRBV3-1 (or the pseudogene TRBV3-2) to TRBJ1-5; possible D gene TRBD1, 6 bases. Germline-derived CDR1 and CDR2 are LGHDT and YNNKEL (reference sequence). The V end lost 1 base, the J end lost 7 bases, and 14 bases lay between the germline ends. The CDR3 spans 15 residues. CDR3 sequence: CASSQGTGNGQPQHF. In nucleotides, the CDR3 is TGTGCCAGCAGCCAAGGAACAGGGAACGGGCAGCCCCAGCATTTT.

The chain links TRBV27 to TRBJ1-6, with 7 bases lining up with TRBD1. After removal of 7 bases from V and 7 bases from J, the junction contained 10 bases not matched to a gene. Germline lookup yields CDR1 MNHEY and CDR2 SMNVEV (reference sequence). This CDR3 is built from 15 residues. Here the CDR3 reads CASTLRGLGNSPLHF. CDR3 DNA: TGTGCCAGCACGCTAAGGGGGCTGGGGAATTCACCCCTCCACTTT.

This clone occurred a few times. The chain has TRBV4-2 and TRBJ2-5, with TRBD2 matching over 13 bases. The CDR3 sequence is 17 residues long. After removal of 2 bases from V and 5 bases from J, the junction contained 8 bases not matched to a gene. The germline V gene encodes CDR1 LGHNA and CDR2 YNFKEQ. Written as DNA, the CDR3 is TGTGCCAGCAGCCAACAAATTGGGACTAGCGGGGATGAGACCCAGTACTTC. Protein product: CASSQQIGTSGDETQYF.

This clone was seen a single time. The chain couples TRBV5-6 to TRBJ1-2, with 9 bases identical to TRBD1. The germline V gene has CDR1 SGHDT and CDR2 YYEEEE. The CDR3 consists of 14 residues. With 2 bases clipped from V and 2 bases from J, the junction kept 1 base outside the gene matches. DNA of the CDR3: TGTGCCAGCAGCTTCGGGACAGGGAACTATGGCTACACCTTC. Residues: CASSFGTGNYGYTF.

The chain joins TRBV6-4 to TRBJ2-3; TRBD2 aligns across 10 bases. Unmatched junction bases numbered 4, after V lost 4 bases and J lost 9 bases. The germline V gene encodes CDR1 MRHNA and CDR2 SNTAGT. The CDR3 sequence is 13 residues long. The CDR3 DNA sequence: TGTGCCAGCAGTGTTCTAGCGGGAGACACGCAGTATTTT. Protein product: CASSVLAGDTQYF.

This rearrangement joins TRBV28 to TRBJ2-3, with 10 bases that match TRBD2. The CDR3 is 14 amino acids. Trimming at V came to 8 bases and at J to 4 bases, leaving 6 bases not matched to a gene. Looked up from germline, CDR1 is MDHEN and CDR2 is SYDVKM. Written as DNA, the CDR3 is TGTGCCAGCGGGCCTAGCGGGAGCGCAGATACGCAGTATTTT. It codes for CASGPSGSADTQYF.

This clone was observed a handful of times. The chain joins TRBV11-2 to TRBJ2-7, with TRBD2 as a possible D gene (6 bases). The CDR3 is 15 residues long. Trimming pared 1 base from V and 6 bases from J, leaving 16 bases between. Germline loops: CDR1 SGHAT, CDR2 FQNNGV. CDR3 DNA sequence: TGTGCCAGCAGCTTAGGGGCGGGGATTGGGCTCGAGCAGTACGTC. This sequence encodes CASSLGAGIGLEQYV.

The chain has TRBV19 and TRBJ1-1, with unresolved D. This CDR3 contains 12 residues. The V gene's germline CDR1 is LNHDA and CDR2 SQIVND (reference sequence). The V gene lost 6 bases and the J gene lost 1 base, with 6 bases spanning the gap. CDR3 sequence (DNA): TGTGCCAGTAGGAGAGCGAACACTGAAGCTTTCTTT. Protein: CASRRANTEAFF.